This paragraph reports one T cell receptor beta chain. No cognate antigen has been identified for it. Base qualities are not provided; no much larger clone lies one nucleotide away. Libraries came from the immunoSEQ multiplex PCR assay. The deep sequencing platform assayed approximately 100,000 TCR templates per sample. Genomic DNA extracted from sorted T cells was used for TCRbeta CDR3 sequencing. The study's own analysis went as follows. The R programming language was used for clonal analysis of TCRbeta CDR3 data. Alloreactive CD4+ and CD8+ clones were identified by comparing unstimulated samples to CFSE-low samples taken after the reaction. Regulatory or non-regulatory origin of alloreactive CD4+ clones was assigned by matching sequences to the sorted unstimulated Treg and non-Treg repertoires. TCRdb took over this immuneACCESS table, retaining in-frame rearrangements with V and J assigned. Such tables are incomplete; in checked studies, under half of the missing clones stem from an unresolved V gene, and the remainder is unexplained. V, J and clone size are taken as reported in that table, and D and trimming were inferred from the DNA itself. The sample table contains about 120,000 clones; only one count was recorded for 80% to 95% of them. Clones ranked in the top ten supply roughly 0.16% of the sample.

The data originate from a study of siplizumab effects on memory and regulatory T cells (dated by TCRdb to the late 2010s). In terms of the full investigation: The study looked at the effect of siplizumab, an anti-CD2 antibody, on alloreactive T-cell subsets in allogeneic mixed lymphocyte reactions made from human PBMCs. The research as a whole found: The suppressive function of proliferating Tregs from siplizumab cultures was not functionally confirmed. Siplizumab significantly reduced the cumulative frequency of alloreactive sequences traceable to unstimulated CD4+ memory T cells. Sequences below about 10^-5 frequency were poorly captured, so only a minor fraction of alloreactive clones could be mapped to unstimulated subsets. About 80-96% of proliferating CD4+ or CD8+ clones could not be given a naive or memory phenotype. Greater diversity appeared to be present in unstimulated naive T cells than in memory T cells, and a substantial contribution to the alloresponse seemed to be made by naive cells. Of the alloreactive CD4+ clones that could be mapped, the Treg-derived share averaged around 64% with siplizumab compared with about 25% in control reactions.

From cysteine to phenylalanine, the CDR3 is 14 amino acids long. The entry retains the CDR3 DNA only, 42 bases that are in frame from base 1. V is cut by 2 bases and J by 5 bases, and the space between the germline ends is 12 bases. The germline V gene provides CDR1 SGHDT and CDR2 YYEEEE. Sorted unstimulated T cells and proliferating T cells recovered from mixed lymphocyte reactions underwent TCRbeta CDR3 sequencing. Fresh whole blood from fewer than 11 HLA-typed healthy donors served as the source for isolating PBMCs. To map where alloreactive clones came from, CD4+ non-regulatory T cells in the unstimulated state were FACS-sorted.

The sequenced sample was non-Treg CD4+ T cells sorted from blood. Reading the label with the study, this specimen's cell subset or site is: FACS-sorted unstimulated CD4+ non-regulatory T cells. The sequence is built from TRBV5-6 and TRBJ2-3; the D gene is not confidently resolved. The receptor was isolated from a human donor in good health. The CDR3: CASSFGYLGDTQYF. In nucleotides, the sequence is TGTGCCAGCAGCTTCGGCTACCTCGGAGATACGCAGTATTTT.